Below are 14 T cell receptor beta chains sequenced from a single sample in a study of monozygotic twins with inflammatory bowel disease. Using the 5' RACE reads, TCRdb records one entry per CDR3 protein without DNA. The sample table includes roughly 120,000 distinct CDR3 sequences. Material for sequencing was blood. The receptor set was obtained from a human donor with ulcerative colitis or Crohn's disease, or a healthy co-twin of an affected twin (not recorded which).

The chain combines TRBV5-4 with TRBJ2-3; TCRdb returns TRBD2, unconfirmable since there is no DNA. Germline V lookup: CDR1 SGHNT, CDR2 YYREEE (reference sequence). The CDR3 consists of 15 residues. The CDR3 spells CASSLSGRGTDTQYF.

The CDR3 loop reads CASSPQRDLDEQFF. The chain carries TRBV4-3 and TRBJ2-1; no DNA is available, so the TRBD2 call from TCRdb remains unchecked. The germline gives CDR1 LGHNA, CDR2 YSLEER. The CDR3 spans 14 residues.

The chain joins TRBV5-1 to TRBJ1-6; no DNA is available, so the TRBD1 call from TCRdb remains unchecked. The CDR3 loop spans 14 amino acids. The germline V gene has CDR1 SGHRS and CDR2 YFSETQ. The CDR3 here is CASSQQGEHSPLHF. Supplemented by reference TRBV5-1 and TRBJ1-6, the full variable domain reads KAGVTQTPRYLIKTRGQQVTLSCSPISGHRSVSWYQQTPGQGLQFLFEYFSETQRNKGNFPGRFSGRQFSNSRSEMNVSTLELGDSALYLCASSQQGEHSPLHFGNGTRLTVT.

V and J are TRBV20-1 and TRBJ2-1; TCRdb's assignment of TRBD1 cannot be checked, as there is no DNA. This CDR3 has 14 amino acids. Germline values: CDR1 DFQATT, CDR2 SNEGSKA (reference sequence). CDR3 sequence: CSALGRASYNEQFF.

CDR3 loop: CASSLEDSYEQYF. The J gene is TRBJ2-7, the V gene TRBV5-1; TCRdb names TRBD1, which stays unverified in the absence of DNA. CDR1 and CDR2 from the germline V gene are SGHRS and YFSETQ. The CDR3 is 13 residues long.

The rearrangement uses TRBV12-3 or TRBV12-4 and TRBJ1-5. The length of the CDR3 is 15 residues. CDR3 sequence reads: CASSFRSSGDQPQHF.

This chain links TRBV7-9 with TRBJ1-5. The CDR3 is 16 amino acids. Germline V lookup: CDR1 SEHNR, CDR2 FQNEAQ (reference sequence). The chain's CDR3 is CASSLGIGYSNQPQHF.

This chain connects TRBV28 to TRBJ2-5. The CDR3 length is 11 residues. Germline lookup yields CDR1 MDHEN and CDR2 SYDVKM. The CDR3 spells CASSFRETQYF.

CDR3 amino acids: CASSIIDTGELFF. V and J are TRBV19 and TRBJ2-2. CDR1 and CDR2 from the germline V gene are LNHDA and SQIVND (reference sequence). The CDR3 extends over 13 amino acids.

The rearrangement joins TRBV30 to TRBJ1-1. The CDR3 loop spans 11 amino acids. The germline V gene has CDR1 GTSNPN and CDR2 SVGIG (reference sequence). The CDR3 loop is CAWSVGLGAFF.

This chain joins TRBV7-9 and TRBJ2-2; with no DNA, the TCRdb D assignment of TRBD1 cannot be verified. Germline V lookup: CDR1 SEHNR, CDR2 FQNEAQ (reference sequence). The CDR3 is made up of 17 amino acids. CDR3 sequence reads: CASSSRNRERNTGELFF.

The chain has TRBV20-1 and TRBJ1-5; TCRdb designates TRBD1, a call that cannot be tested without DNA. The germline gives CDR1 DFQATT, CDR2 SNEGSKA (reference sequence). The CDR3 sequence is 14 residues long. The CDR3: CSAVRTGGQQPQHF.

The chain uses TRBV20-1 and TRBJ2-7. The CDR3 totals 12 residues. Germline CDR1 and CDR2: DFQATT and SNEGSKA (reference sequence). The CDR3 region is CSAEDTAYEQYF.

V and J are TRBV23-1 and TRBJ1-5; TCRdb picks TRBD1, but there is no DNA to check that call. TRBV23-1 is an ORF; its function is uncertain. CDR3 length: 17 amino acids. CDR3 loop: CASASGTRIFGNQPQHF.